These 15 T cell receptor beta chains were all obtained from the same sample, sequenced in a study of multiple sclerosis patients with progressive multifocal leukoencephalopathy (dated by TCRdb to between 2018 and 2020). Receptor libraries were prepared by the immunoSEQ multiplex PCR assay. TCRdb stores this immuneACCESS table with in-frame sequences only. Part of the clones is absent; in the studies checked, under half of the shortfall reflects unresolved V genes, and no reason is known for the rest. A total of under 30,000 clones appear in this sample, 90% of them only once. Of the sample, approximately 1.2% is held by the ten largest clones. This sample's time point label indicates: approximately 11 months of natalizumab therapy. The label giving this sample's treatment or condition can be read as: on natalizumab therapy at sampling. The specimen was PBMCs, collected from a patient treated with natalizumab. These TCRs come from a human donor with multiple sclerosis.

In this sample, this clone turned up a few times. The chain joins TRBV19 to TRBJ1-3, with a weak D call TRBD1 (5 bases). The germline V and J ends were trimmed by 5 bases and 0 bases, with 8 bases remaining between them. The CDR3 is made up of 14 amino acids. Germline CDR1 reads LNHDA; CDR2 reads SQIVND (reference sequence). CDR3 DNA: TGTGCCAGTAGTGCGACAGACTCTGGAAACACCATATATTTT. Translated: CASSATDSGNTIYF.

The V call is TRBV7-2, the J call TRBJ2-7, with D unresolved. In germline, CDR1 is SGHTA, CDR2 FQGNSA. The CDR3 spans 14 residues. V was pared by 2 bases and J by 2 bases, with 10 bases between. In DNA, the CDR3 is TGTGCCAGCAGCTTATCTCCAGGAACCTACGAGCAGTACTTC. Translated, it gives CASSLSPGTYEQYF. Supplemented by reference TRBV7-2 and TRBJ2-7, the full variable domain reads GAGVSQSPSNKVTEKGKDVELRCDPISGHTALYWYRQSLGQGLEFLIYFQGNSAPDKSGLPSDRFSAERTGGSVSTLTIQRTQQEDSAVYLCASSLSPGTYEQYFGPGTRLTVT.

The chain employs TRBV5-4 and TRBJ1-1; no clear D. The CDR3 has 15 amino acids. CDR1 is SGHNT, CDR2 YYREEE, per germline (reference sequence). The V end lost 2 bases, the J end lost 2 bases, and 13 bases lay between the germline ends. Written as DNA, the CDR3 is TGTGCCAGCAGCTTTGGTACAGCTTTAAACACTGAAGCTTTCTTT. Translated, it gives CASSFGTALNTEAFF.

This clone came up a few times. In nucleotides, the CDR3 is TGCGCCAGCCGGTCTGAGGGGAGTGGTGGAAACACCATATATTTT. Translated: CASRSEGSGGNTIYF. The V call is TRBV10-1, the J call TRBJ1-3; a possible D gene is TRBD1 (5 bases). The CDR3 consists of 15 residues. Germline-derived CDR1 and CDR2 are WNHNN and SYGVQD (reference sequence). V lost 8 bases and J lost 3, with 17 bases in between.

This clone was seen a few times. This chain links TRBV2 with TRBJ1-3, with a weak D call TRBD1 (6 bases). This CDR3 spans 12 amino acids. Germline V CDR1 and CDR2: SNHLY, FYNNEI. V dropped 8 bases and J dropped 4 bases, with 9 bases sitting between them. CDR3 in DNA: TGTGCCAGCTATACAGGGGGAAACACCATATATTTT. It is translated as CASYTGGNTIYF.

The rearrangement links TRBV10-2 to TRBJ1-5, with 9 bases that match TRBD1. J lost 1 base, V lost 5 bases, and 6 bases had no gene match. The length of the CDR3 is 16 residues. CDR1 is WSHSY, CDR2 SAAADI, per germline. The CDR3 coding sequence is TGCGCCAGCAGTCCACAGGGGGCAACGAGCAATCAGCCCCAGCATTTT. It specifies CASSPQGATSNQPQHF.

V gene TRBV13 combines with J gene TRBJ2-7; the D gene is possibly TRBD2 (6 bases). The CDR3 covers 14 residues. Trimming pared 5 bases from V and 4 bases from J, leaving 15 bases between. Germline V gene data show CDR1 as PRHDT and CDR2 as FYEKMQ (reference sequence). The CDR3 here is CASSPGLGVYEQYF. The CDR3 DNA reads as TGTGCCAGCAGCCCGGGACTCGGGGTTTACGAGCAGTACTTC.

This clone has only one observation. The genes are TRBV7-9 and TRBJ1-2, with a weak D call TRBD1 (6 bases). There are 14 residues in the CDR3. Germline V gene lookup returns CDR1 SEHNR and CDR2 FQNEAQ (reference sequence). V was pared by 5 bases and J by 4 bases, with 14 bases between. DNA for the CDR3: TGTGCCAGCAGCCCCGTATCGGGGGCCTATGGCTACACCTTC. It translates to CASSPVSGAYGYTF.

This chain links TRBV6-1 with TRBJ1-3; possibly TRBD1 for D (5 bases). The CDR3 is made up of 14 amino acids. The V and J ends lost 10 bases and 0 bases respectively, with 13 bases between them. CDR1 and CDR2 (germline): MNHNS, SASEGT. The DNA of the CDR3 is TGTGCCATTCGACAGCAACTCTCTGGAAACACCATATATTTT. This sequence encodes CAIRQQLSGNTIYF.

This chain joins TRBV7-3 and TRBJ1-1; perhaps TRBD1 as D (6 bases). V was pared by 3 bases and J by 4 bases, with 15 bases between. Per the germline V gene, CDR1 is SGHTA and CDR2 is FQGTGA. This CDR3 region has 15 residues. Here the CDR3 reads CASSFRLQGGTEAFF. In nucleotides, the CDR3 is TGTGCCAGCAGCTTTAGGTTACAGGGTGGCACTGAAGCTTTCTTT.

The chain recombines TRBV4-2 with TRBJ2-1; TRBD1 matches at 8 bases. CDR3 size: 16 residues. Germline values: CDR1 LGHNA, CDR2 YNFKEQ. With V trimmed by 1 base and J by 2 bases, 4 bases remained unmatched. The CDR3 DNA sequence: TGTGCCAGCAGCCAAGCCCAGGGGGCCGCCTACAATGAGCAGTTCTTC. This codes for CASSQAQGAAYNEQFF.

The rearrangement links TRBV28 to TRBJ1-1; D not certain. The CDR3 is 16 residues long. Trimming pared 3 bases from V and 4 bases from J, leaving 18 bases between. Germline V gene lookup returns CDR1 MDHEN and CDR2 SYDVKM. The CDR3 spells CASSFRANSLLTEAFF. The CDR3 DNA follows: TGTGCCAGCAGTTTCCGAGCGAACTCGTTACTCACTGAAGCTTTCTTT.

The chain employs TRBV7-9 and TRBJ1-5; a weak D match, TRBD1 (6 bases). Germline V gives CDR1 SEHNR, CDR2 FQNEAQ (reference sequence). The CDR3 has 14 amino acids. V lost 5 bases, J lost 7 bases, and 15 bases lay in between. This chain's CDR3 is CASSATGIGQPQHF. As DNA, the CDR3 is TGTGCCAGCAGCGCTACAGGGATCGGGCAGCCCCAGCATTTT.

The chain links TRBV5-4 to TRBJ2-1; 10 bases are shared with TRBD2. Germline trimming cut 0 bases from V and 9 bases from J; bases unmatched to any gene: 6. CDR3 size: 15 residues. Germline-derived CDR1 and CDR2 are SGHNT and YYREEE (reference sequence). The DNA for the CDR3 is TGTGCCAGCAGCTTGGGAAGCGGGGGGGCCCCTGAGCAGTTCTTC. It specifies CASSLGSGGAPEQFF. The full variable domain, rest sourced from reference TRBV5-4 and TRBJ2-1, is ETGVTQSPTHLIKTRGQQVTLRCSSQSGHNTVSWYQQALGQGPQFIFQYYREEENGRGNFPPRFSGLQFPNYSSELNVNALELDDSALYLCASSLGSGGAPEQFFGPGTRLTVL.

The chain employs TRBV4-3 and TRBJ1-4, with D maybe TRBD1 (6 bases). The V gene's germline CDR1 is LGHNA and CDR2 YSLEER. The V and J ends lost 2 bases and 5 bases respectively, with 18 bases between them. The CDR3 is 17 amino acids. CDR3 DNA: TGCGCCAGCAGCCAAACTTACTTCGGACAGCTCAATGAAAAACTGTTTTTT. It yields the protein CASSQTYFGQLNEKLFF.